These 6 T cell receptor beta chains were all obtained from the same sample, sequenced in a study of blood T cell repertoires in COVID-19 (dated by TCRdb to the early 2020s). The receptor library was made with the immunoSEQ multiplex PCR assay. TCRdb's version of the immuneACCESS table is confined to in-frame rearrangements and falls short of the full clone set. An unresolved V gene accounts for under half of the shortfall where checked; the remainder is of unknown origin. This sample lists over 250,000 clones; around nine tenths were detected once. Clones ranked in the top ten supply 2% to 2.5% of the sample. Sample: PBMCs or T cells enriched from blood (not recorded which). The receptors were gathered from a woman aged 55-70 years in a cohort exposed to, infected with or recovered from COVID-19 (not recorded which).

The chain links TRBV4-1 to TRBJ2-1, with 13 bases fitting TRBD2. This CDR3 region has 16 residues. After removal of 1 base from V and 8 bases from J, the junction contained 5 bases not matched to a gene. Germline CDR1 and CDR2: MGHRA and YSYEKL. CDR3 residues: CASSQAGLAGAYEQFF. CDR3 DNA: TGCGCCAGCAGCCAAGCCGGACTAGCGGGAGCGTATGAGCAGTTCTTC.

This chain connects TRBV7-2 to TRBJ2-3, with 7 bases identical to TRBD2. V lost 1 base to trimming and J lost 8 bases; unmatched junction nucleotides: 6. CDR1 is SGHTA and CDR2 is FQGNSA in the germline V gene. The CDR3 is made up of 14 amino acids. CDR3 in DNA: TGTGCCAGCAGCTTAGACGGGACTACAATTACGCAGTATTTT. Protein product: CASSLDGTTITQYF.

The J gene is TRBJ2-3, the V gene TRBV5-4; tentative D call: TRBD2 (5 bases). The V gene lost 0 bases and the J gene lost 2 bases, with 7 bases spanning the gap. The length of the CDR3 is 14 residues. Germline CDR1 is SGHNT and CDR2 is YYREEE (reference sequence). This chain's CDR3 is CASSLGGYTDTQYF. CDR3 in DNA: TGTGCCAGCAGCTTGGGCGGGTACACAGATACGCAGTATTTT.

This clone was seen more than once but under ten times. The CDR3 nucleotides read TGTGCCAGCAGCGAGGGGAGGGGGACAGATACGCAGTATTTT. As protein: CASSEGRGTDTQYF. The chain joins TRBV2 to TRBJ2-3; possibly TRBD2 for D (7 bases). V was trimmed by 6 bases and J by 3 bases, leaving 13 bases between them. The CDR3 is made up of 14 amino acids. Germline V gene lookup returns CDR1 SNHLY and CDR2 FYNNEI.

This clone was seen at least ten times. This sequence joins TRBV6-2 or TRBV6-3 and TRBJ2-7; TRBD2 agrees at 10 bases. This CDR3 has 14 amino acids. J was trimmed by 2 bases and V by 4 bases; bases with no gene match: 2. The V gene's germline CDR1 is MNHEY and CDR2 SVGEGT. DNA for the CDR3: TGTGCCAGCAGTTCCGGGACTAGCGCCTACGAGCAGTACTTC. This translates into CASSSGTSAYEQYF.

The CDR3 is CASSLGASITDTQYF. CDR3 nucleotide sequence: TGTGCCAGCAGCTTAGGAGCTTCCATCACAGATACGCAGTATTTT. This chain links TRBV11-3 with TRBJ2-3, with D unresolved. Germline V CDR1 and CDR2: SGHNT, YENEEA. The V end was cut by 1 base, the J end by 2 bases, with 10 bases between. The CDR3 spans 15 residues. Supplemented by reference TRBV11-3 and TRBJ2-3, the full variable domain reads EAGVVQSPRYKIIEKKQPVAFWCNPISGHNTLYWYLQNLGQGPELLIRYENEEAVDDSQLPKDRFSAERLKGVDSTLKIQPAELGDSAVYLCASSLGASITDTQYFGPGTRLTVL.